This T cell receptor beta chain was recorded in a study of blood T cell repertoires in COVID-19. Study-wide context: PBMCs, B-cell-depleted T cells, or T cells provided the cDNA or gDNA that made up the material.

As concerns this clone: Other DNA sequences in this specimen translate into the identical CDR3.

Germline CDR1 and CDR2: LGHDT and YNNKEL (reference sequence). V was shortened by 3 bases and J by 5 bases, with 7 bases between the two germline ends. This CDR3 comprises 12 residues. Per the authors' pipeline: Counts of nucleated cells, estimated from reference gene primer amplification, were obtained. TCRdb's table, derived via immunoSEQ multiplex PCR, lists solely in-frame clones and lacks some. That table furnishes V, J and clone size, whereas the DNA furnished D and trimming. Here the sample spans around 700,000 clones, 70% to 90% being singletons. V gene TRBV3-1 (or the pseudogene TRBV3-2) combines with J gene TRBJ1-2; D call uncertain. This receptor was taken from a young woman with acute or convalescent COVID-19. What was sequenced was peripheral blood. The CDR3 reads CASSQGLYGYTF. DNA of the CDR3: TGTGCCAGCAGCCAGGGCCTTTATGGCTACACCTTC.